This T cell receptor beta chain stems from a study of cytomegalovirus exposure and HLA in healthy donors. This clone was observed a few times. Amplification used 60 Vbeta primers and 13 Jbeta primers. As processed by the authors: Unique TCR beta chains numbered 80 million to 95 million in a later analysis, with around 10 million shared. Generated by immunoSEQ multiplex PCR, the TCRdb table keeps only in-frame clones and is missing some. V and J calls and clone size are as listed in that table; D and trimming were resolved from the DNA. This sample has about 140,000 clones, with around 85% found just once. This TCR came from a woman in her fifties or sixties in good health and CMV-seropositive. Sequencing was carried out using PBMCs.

In DNA form, the CDR3 reads TGTGCCAGCAGACCCCAGAGGGACGGGGAGCTGTTTTTT. Protein: CASRPQRDGELFF. This chain uses TRBV6-4 with TRBJ2-2, with D possibly TRBD2 on 5 matching bases. Germline values: CDR1 MRHNA, CDR2 SNTAGT. The V and J ends lost 6 bases and 7 bases respectively, with 12 bases between them. The CDR3 sequence is 13 residues long.